The next 17 T cell receptor beta chains were all read from a single sample in a study of blood T cell repertoires in COVID-19. TCRdb keeps only in-frame clones here, not all; method: immunoSEQ multiplex PCR. Of roughly 96,000 clones listed, about 81% are singletons. Sample: peripheral blood. The receptors come from a man between 60 and 75 years old with acute or convalescent COVID-19.

The V gene is TRBV7-2, the J gene TRBJ1-5, with 7 bases lining up with TRBD1. Germline CDR1 is SGHTA and CDR2 is FQGNSA. Germline trimming cut 4 bases from V and 6 bases from J; bases unmatched to any gene: 6. CDR3 length equals 14 residues. CDR3 protein: CASSSRQGSQPQHF. For the CDR3, the DNA is TGTGCCAGCAGCTCCCGACAGGGAAGTCAGCCCCAGCATTTT.

By share, this clone counts as medium-sized. The chain carries TRBV30 and TRBJ2-3, with 12 bases lining up with TRBD2. CDR1 is GTSNPN, CDR2 SVGIG, per germline (reference sequence). The CDR3 covers 16 residues. V gave up 0 bases and J gave up 2 bases; unmatched junction bases: 3. The CDR3 loop is CAWSVGLAGNTDTQYF. CDR3 in DNA: TGTGCCTGGAGTGTAGGACTAGCGGGGAACACAGATACGCAGTATTTT.

The chain uses TRBV19 and TRBJ1-2; 9 bases are a match to TRBD1. Germline trimming cut 8 bases from V and 8 bases from J; bases unmatched to any gene: 9. The CDR3 covers 13 residues. The germline V gene encodes CDR1 LNHDA and CDR2 SQIVND (reference sequence). The CDR3 region is CASYTGQGQGYTF. The CDR3 DNA reads TGTGCCAGTTATACGGGACAGGGCCAAGGCTACACCTTC.

The chain carries TRBV10-3 and TRBJ2-7; D may be TRBD2 (6 bases). V dropped 10 bases and J dropped 0 bases, with 10 bases sitting between them. This CDR3 has 12 amino acids. Germline V gives CDR1 ENHRY, CDR2 SYGVKD. The CDR3 DNA follows: TGTGCCACTCTCGGGAGCTCCTACGAGCAGTACGTC. This translates into CATLGSSYEQYV.

The V and J genes are TRBV2 and TRBJ1-5, with TRBD1 identical over 12 bases. The CDR3 is 15 residues long. Trimming removed 7 bases from V and 6 bases from J; junction bases left unmatched: 7. Germline V gene data show CDR1 as SNHLY and CDR2 as FYNNEI. The CDR3 sequence: CASTGQGAVGQPQHF. CDR3 coding DNA: TGTGCCAGCACGGGACAGGGGGCCGTAGGTCAGCCCCAGCATTTT.

This rearrangement joins TRBV11-2 to TRBJ1-2; TRBD1 might be the D (6 bases). The V gene lost 5 bases and the J gene lost 7 bases, with 17 bases spanning the gap. The germline V gene encodes CDR1 SGHAT and CDR2 FQNNGV. The CDR3 is 14 amino acids. The CDR3 DNA reads as TGTGCCAGCAGCCATTCTGCAGGGGCGGGTGGCTACACCTTC. Protein sequence: CASSHSAGAGGYTF.

This CDR3 is CASSWGQGVYEQYF. CDR3 nucleotides: TGTGCCAGCAGCTGGGGACAGGGGGTCTACGAGCAGTACTTC. This chain uses TRBV5-5 with TRBJ2-7; 11 bases map to TRBD1. CDR1 SGHKS and CDR2 YYEKEE come from the germline V gene (reference sequence). The V segment lost 3 bases and the J segment 3 bases; nucleotides outside the gene matches: 2. The length of the CDR3 is 14 residues. Supplemented by reference TRBV5-5 and TRBJ2-7, the full variable domain reads DAGVTQSPTHLIKTRGQQVTLRCSPISGHKSVSWYQQVLGQGPQFIFQYYEKEERGRGNFPDRFSARQFPNYSSELNVNALLLGDSALYLCASSWGQGVYEQYFGPGTRLTVT.

The chain has TRBV18 and TRBJ2-7, with 10 positions matching TRBD1. The CDR3 length is 14 residues. V was clipped by 8 bases and J by 5 bases; unmatched bases: 9. CDR1 and CDR2 (germline): KGHSH, LQKENI. In DNA, the CDR3 is TGTGCCAGCCACTCCCGGACAGGGGGGGACGAGCAGTACTTC. Residues: CASHSRTGGDEQYF.

Comment on this clone: A junction end diverges from the germline sequence, so it may reflect a read error. This sequence joins TRBV7-2 and TRBJ2-1, with 10 bases matching TRBD2. The CDR3 is made up of 12 amino acids. Germline V lookup: CDR1 SGHTA, CDR2 FQGNSA. This chain's CDR3 is CASSLGAGGRIF. The DNA of the CDR3 is TGTGCCAGCAGCTTAGGAGCGGGAGGGCGGATCTTC.

This chain uses TRBV7-2 with TRBJ1-1, with D possibly being TRBD1 (5 bases). Germline V gene data show CDR1 as SGHTA and CDR2 as FQGNSA. Deletions cut 6 bases from V and 5 bases from J, with 10 bases between. The CDR3 totals 12 residues. This CDR3 reads CASSIGVTEAFF. The CDR3 DNA follows: TGTGCCAGCAGTATAGGGGTTACTGAAGCTTTCTTT.

This clone showed up many times. The rearrangement uses TRBV15 and TRBJ1-5; D remains unclear. This CDR3 spans 12 amino acids. The germline CDR1 and CDR2 sequences are LNHNV and YYDKDF (reference sequence). Trimming removed 2 bases at V and 5 bases at J, with 4 bases between. This chain's CDR3 is CATSRRDQPQHF. The CDR3 nucleotides are TGTGCCACCAGCAGACGGGATCAGCCCCAGCATTTT. Filled out from reference TRBV15 and TRBJ1-5, the complete variable domain reads DAMVIQNPRYQVTQFGKPVTLSCSQTLNHNVMYWYQQKSSQAPKLLFHYYDKDFNNEADTPDNFQSRRPNTSFCFLDIRSPGLGDTAMYLCATSRRDQPQHFGDGTRLSIL.

The rearrangement uses TRBV27 and TRBJ1-1; no definite D call. The V end was cut by 3 bases, the J end by 4 bases, with 9 bases between. This CDR3 has 13 residues. CDR1 and CDR2 from the germline V gene are MNHEY and SMNVEV (reference sequence). CDR3: CASSLSGFTEAFF. CDR3 nucleotides: TGTGCCAGCAGTTTGAGCGGTTTCACTGAAGCTTTCTTT.

The V call is TRBV5-4, the J call TRBJ2-1, with 7 bases that match TRBD2. Germline loops: CDR1 SGHNT, CDR2 YYREEE (reference sequence). This CDR3 region has 16 residues. V shed 0 bases, J shed 5 bases, and the junction held 8 bases outside the gene matches. CDR3 DNA sequence: TGTGCCAGCAGCTTGGTCGCGGGAGTTAGCAACAATGAGCAGTTCTTC. Translating it yields CASSLVAGVSNNEQFF.

The chain uses TRBV11-3 and TRBJ2-5; TRBD2 matches at 7 bases. Germline CDR1 reads SGHNT; CDR2 reads YENEEA. This CDR3 has 15 amino acids. The junction had 2 bases not matched to a gene; V was cut back by 1 base and J by 0 bases. The CDR3 sequence is CASSLALADQETQYF. Written as DNA, the CDR3 is TGTGCCAGCAGCTTAGCCCTAGCGGACCAAGAGACCCAGTACTTC.

The V gene is TRBV5-1, the J gene TRBJ2-7; the D is unclear. Germline CDR1 is SGHRS and CDR2 is YFSETQ. The CDR3 covers 13 residues. V lost 0 bases and J 4 bases, leaving 8 bases between the germline ends. CDR3 region: CASSLVDAYEQYF. CDR3 DNA: TGCGCCAGCAGCTTGGTTGATGCGTACGAGCAGTACTTC.

The CDR3 coding sequence is TGTGCCTGGGTTCTGAGCGGTGCAAGCTCCTATAATTCACCCCTCCACTTT. This codes for CAWVLSGASSYNSPLHF. The rearrangement links TRBV30 to TRBJ1-6, with D hard to call. Between the trimmed V and J ends, which lost 5 bases and 0 bases, there was a span of 17 bases. The CDR3 sequence is 17 residues long. Germline CDR1 is GTSNPN and CDR2 is SVGIG (reference sequence).

The CDR3: CASSSPSWGRTGELFF. Here the CDR3 DNA reads TGTGCCAGCAGCTCCCCCTCGTGGGGGCGAACCGGGGAGCTGTTTTTT. V and J are TRBV5-4 and TRBJ2-2, with TRBD1 as a possible D gene (6 bases). The CDR3 consists of 16 residues. CDR1 SGHNT and CDR2 YYREEE come from the germline V gene (reference sequence). The V gene lost 3 bases and the J gene lost 5 bases, with 17 bases spanning the gap. Complete variable domain (other parts from reference TRBV5-4 and TRBJ2-2): ETGVTQSPTHLIKTRGQQVTLRCSSQSGHNTVSWYQQALGQGPQFIFQYYREEENGRGNFPPRFSGLQFPNYSSELNVNALELDDSALYLCASSSPSWGRTGELFFGEGSRLTVL.